Listed below are T cell receptor beta chains from one sample, sequenced in a study of shared clonotypes between healthy human individuals. Sequenced by immunoSEQ multiplex PCR; TCRdb stores in-frame clones only, minus some. The top ten clones hold over 10% of a sample with about 470,000 clones, about four fifths of them seen once. The sequenced material came from PBMCs. These receptors all come from a woman in her thirties or forties in good health. Some clones in this sample may be carry-over from other donors' samples. CDR3s include the opening cysteine and the closing phenylalanine or tryptophan. The D gene is left open where the match is weak. Only some rows state a clone size, as once, few, many or a class for expanded clones.

v_gene	j_gene	d_gene	abundance	CDR3aa	CDR3nt
TRBV5-1	TRBJ1-1	NA	NA	CASSLADRRQAFF	TGCGCCAGCAGCTTGGCCGACAGGCGTCAAGCTTTCTTT
TRBV18	TRBJ2-5	NA	once	CASSAVGRTGGETQYF	TGTGCCAGCTCCGCAGTCGGCCGCACCGGCGGGGAGACCCAGTACTTC
TRBV30	TRBJ1-4	NA	few	CAWSRRQNNEKLFF	TGTGCCTGGAGTAGGAGACAGAATAATGAAAAACTGTTTTTT
TRBV5-4	TRBJ2-5	TRBD1	NA	CASSWTGEETQYF	TGTGCCAGCAGCTGGACAGGGGAAGAGACCCAGTACTTC
TRBV29-1	TRBJ2-7	TRBD2	NA	CSVAELAETYEQYF	TGCAGCGTTGCTGAACTAGCGGAAACCTACGAGCAGTACTTC
TRBV18	TRBJ1-1	NA	NA	CASSRRNTEAFF	TGTGCCAGCTCAAGGAGAAACACTGAAGCTTTCTTT
TRBV7-8	TRBJ2-1	NA	NA	CASSLDRYNEQFF	TGTGCCAGCAGCCTGGACAGATACAATGAGCAGTTCTTC
TRBV27	TRBJ2-3	TRBD2	NA	CASSLAGAGTDTQYF	TGTGCCAGCAGTCTAGCGGGAGCGGGCACAGATACGCAGTATTTT
TRBV30	TRBJ1-4	NA	once	CAWSNNRAEKLFF	TGTGCCTGGAGTAACAACAGGGCTGAAAAACTGTTTTTT
TRBV9	TRBJ2-1	NA	NA	CASSVDGVLNNEQFF	TGTGCCAGCAGCGTAGACGGCGTCTTAAACAATGAGCAGTTCTTC
TRBV2	TRBJ2-1	NA	NA	CASSLASSYNEQFF	TGTGCCAGCAGCCTAGCGAGCTCCTACAATGAGCAGTTCTTC
TRBV6-4	TRBJ2-1	TRBD2	NA	CASSPLAGEVNEQFF	TGTGCCAGCAGTCCCCTAGCGGGAGAGGTCAATGAGCAGTTCTTC
TRBV9	TRBJ2-1	NA	NA	CASSGNLGDEQFF	TGTGCCAGCAGCGGAAACCTAGGGGATGAGCAGTTCTTC
TRBV9	TRBJ1-1	TRBD1	NA	CASSRPGTGRTEAFF	TGTGCCAGCAGCCGTCCCGGGACAGGGCGAACTGAAGCTTTCTTT
TRBV6-1	TRBJ2-7	TRBD1	few	CASSSVGQAGEQYF	TGTGCCAGCAGTTCCGTCGGACAGGCCGGGGAGCAGTACTTC
TRBV5-8	TRBJ1-2	NA	NA	CASSLGVTYTF	TGTGCCAGCAGCCTGGGGGTTACCTACACCTTC
TRBV29-1	TRBJ2-1	TRBD2	NA	CSVGGTSGSNEQFF	TGCAGCGTTGGAGGGACTAGCGGGAGTAATGAGCAGTTCTTC
TRBV28	TRBJ2-1	NA	NA	CATGQPYNEQFF	TGTGCCACGGGACAACCCTACAATGAGCAGTTCTTC
TRBV28	TRBJ2-1	NA	NA	CASSPTVNNEQFF	TGTGCCAGCAGTCCCACTGTGAACAATGAGCAGTTCTTC
TRBV5-1	TRBJ2-6	NA	NA	CASSMYRAGANVLTF	TGCGCCAGCAGCATGTACAGGGCTGGGGCCAACGTCCTGACTTTC
TRBV28	TRBJ1-1	NA	few	CASSFSFSSTKAFF	TGTGCCAGCAGTTTCTCATTTTCGTCGACTAAGGCTTTCTTT
TRBV6-5	TRBJ2-6	NA	once	CASSPGGPGANVLTF	TGTGCCAGCAGTCCCGGGGGCCCTGGGGCCAACGTCCTGACTTTC
TRBV27	TRBJ1-3	NA	NA	CASSPLVAPAGNTIYF	TGTGCCAGCAGCCCTCTCGTTGCTCCGGCTGGAAACACCATATATTTT
TRBV4-2	TRBJ1-5	NA	NA	CASSQDSGVPRPVGNQPQHF	TGTGCCAGCAGCCAAGATTCCGGTGTACCCCGACCGGTCGGTAATCAGCCCCAGCATTTT
TRBV18	TRBJ2-1	NA	NA	CASSTANEQFF	TGTGCCAGCTCAACTGCCAATGAGCAGTTCTTC
TRBV27	TRBJ1-2	TRBD1	NA	CASSFGEGAYGYTF	TGTGCCAGCAGTTTCGGTGAGGGGGCATATGGCTACACCTTC
TRBV30	TRBJ1-4	TRBD1	NA	CASNRDRGEKLFF	TGTGCCTCGAACCGGGACAGGGGTGAAAAACTGTTTTTT
TRBV30	TRBJ2-7	NA	few	CAWSGTYEQYF	TGTGCCTGGAGTGGCACCTACGAGCAGTACTTC
TRBV4-1	TRBJ2-1	TRBD2	NA	CASSPRPGLAGTEQFF	TGCGCCAGCAGCCCAAGGCCGGGACTAGCGGGGACAGAGCAGTTCTTC
TRBV29-1	TRBJ1-5	TRBD1	few	CSVGQGVGQPQHF	TGCAGCGTTGGACAGGGCGTTGGTCAGCCCCAGCATTTT
TRBV9	TRBJ1-5	NA	many	CASSPGGGSEPQHF	TGTGCCAGCAGCCCCGGGGGGGGGTCGGAGCCCCAGCATTTT
TRBV28	TRBJ2-4	TRBD1	once	CASSLEQGPIQYF	TGTGCCAGCAGTTTGGAACAGGGGCCCATTCAGTACTTC
TRBV27	TRBJ2-5	NA	few	CASRYRVQETQYF	TGTGCCAGCCGATACAGGGTTCAAGAGACCCAGTACTTC
TRBV28	TRBJ2-6	TRBD2	NA	CASSSGSVGSGVNVLTF	TGTGCCAGCAGTAGCGGGAGCGTTGGCTCTGGGGTCAACGTCCTGACTTTC
TRBV2	TRBJ2-1	TRBD1	NA	CASSEGQYNEQFF	TGTGCCAGCAGTGAGGGACAGTACAATGAGCAGTTCTTC